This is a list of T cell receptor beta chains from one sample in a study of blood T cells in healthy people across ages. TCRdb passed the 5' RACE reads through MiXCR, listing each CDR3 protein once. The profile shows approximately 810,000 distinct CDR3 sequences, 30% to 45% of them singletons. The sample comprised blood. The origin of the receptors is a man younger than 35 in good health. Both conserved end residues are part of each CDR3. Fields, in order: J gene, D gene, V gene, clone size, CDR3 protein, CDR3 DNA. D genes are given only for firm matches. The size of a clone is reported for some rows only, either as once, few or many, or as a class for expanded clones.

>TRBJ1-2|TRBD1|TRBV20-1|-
CSARRNLQGIGGYTF
TGCAGTGCTAGGCGAAATTTACAGGGGATCGGCGGCTACACCTTC
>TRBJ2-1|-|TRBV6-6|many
CASQNPPANPLNNEQFF
TGTGCCAGCCAAAATCCCCCAGCAAACCCATTAAACAATGAGCAGTTCTTC
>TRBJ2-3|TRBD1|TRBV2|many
CASSEGDRGTDTQYF
TGTGCCAGCAGTGAGGGGGACAGGGGCACAGATACGCAGTATTTT
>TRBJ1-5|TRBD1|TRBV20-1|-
CSARDGPGQGFQPQHF
TGCAGTGCTAGAGATGGACCGGGACAGGGATTTCAGCCCCAGCATTTT
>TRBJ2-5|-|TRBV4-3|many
CASSKTGTVEETQYF
TGCGCCAGCAGTAAGACAGGGACTGTTGAGGAGACCCAGTACTTC
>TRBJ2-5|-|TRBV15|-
CATSRGLQETQYF
TGTGCCACCAGCAGAGGACTCCAAGAGACCCAGTACTTC
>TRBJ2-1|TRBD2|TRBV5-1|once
CASSAALAGGYNEQFF
TGCGCCAGCAGCGCGGCCCTAGCGGGGGGCTACAATGAGCAGTTCTTC
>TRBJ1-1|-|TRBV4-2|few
CASSQDKAASYTEAFF
TGTGCCAGCAGCCAAGATAAGGCGGCCAGTTACACTGAAGCTTTCTTT
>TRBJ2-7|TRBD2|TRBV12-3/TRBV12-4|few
CASSFTSILYGTSGDSSYEQYF
TGTGCCAGCAGCTTCACATCGATCTTGTACGGGACTAGCGGCGATAGCTCCTACGAGCAGTACTTC
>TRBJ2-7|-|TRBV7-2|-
CASSLLGLGYEQYF
TGTGCCAGCAGCTTATTGGGCTTAGGATACGAGCAGTACTTC